The T cell receptor beta chain under discussion was sequenced for a study of T cells in Graves' hyperthyroidism and ophthalmopathy. On the study more broadly: Sampling of peripheral blood happened at initial diagnosis, prior to any treatment. Study observations and caveats: Most thyroid clonotypes expanded above 0.001 were also detected in blood. Researchers report that a 13 V-J model separated ophthalmopathy from stable hyperthyroidism.

This CDR3 region has 13 residues. V lost 1 base and J 6 bases, leaving 6 bases between the germline ends. This clonotype was seen a few times. What it binds is not known. The diagnoses drew upon clinical symptoms, serum thyroxine and TRAb, thyroid ultrasound and orbital computed tomography. There were TCR beta CDR3 regions amplified from RNA transcripts. In the first-round RT-PCR of the TCR CDR3, the HTBI primer set was used. TCRdb analysed the multiplex PCR reads with MiXCR anew, one entry per CDR3 protein. The sample includes 240,000 or so distinct CDR3 sequences, 16% of them seen just once. The sample taken for sequencing was blood. This receptor was obtained from a woman in her late teens or twenties with Graves' ophthalmopathy. This rearrangement joins TRBV12-3 or TRBV12-4 to TRBJ2-2; D gene unclear. The chain's CDR3 is CASSLETAGELFF. The DNA of the CDR3 is TGTGCCAGCAGTTTAGAAACAGCCGGGGAGCTGTTTTTT.